This TCR beta chain was identified during a study of T cell responses to AZD1222 COVID-19 vaccine. The CDR3 spans 18 residues. CDR1 and CDR2 from the germline V gene are SGHVS and FQNEAQ. V lost 5 bases to trimming and J lost 9 bases; unmatched junction nucleotides: 21. On this clone: As yet, its antigen is unknown.

Produced via immunoSEQ multiplex PCR; TCRdb's table is partial and in-frame only. The sample has approximately 150,000 clones; approximately 89% are singletons. Study observations and caveats: Spike-specific TCRs gained breadth and depth after people received two AZD1222 doses. In a largely white British group with more females than males, clonal diversity was possibly underestimated.

Second doses that came at about 4 or about 12 weeks were put together. The chain has TRBV7-8 and TRBJ2-3; 9 bases are shared with TRBD2. Sequenced here: peripheral blood, sampled 28 days after the second AZD1222 dose. The TCR was taken from an adult who received the AZD1222 COVID-19 vaccine. The CDR3 sequence: CASSHSPAGGRVAATQYF. For the CDR3, the DNA is TGTGCCAGCAGCCACTCCCCAGCTGGCGGGAGGGTTGCGGCGACGCAGTATTTT.